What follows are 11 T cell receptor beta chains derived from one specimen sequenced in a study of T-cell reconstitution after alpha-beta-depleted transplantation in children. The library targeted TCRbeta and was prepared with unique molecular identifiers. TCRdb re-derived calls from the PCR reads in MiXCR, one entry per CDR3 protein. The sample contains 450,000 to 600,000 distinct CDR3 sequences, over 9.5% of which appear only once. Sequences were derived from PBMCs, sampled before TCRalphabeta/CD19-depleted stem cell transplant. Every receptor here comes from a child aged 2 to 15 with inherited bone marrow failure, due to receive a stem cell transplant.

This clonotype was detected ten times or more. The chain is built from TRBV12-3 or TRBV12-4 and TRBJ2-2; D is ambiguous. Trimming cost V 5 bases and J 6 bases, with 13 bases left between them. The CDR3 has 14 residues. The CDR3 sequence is CASSRMRWPGELFF. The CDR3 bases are TGTGCCAGCAGTCGGATGCGCTGGCCCGGGGAGCTGTTTTTT.

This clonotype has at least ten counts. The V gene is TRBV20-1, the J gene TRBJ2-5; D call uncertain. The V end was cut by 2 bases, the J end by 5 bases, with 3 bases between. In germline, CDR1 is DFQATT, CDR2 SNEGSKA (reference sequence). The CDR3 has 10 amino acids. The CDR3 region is CSARLETQYF. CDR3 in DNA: TGCAGTGCTAGACTGGAGACCCAGTACTTC.

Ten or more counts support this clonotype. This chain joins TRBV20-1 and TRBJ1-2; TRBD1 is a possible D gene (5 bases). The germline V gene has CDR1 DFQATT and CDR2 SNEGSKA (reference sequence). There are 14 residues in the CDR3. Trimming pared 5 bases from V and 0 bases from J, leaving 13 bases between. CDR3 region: CSAPSGGPNYGYTF. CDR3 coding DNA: TGCAGTGCTCCCTCCGGGGGTCCTAACTATGGCTACACCTTC.

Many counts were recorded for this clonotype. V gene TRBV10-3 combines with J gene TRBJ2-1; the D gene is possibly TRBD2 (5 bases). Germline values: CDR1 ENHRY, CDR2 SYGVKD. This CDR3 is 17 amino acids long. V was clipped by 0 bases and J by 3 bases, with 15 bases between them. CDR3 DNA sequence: TGTGCCATCAGTGAGTCGATCGGGCCTAGCCTCTACAATGAGCAGTTCTTC. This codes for CAISESIGPSLYNEQFF.

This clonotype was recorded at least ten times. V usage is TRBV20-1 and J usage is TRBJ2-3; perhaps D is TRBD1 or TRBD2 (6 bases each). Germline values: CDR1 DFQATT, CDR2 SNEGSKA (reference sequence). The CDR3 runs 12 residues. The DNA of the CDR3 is TGCAGGGTAGGGGGGAGCACAGATACGCAGTATTTT. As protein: CRVGGSTDTQYF.

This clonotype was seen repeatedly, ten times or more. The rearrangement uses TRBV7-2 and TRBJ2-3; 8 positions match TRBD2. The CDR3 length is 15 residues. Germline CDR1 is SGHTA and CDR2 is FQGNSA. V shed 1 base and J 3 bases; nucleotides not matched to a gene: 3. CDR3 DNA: TGTGCCAGCAGCTTAGTGAGCGGGAGTACAGATACGCAGTATTTT. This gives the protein CASSLVSGSTDTQYF.

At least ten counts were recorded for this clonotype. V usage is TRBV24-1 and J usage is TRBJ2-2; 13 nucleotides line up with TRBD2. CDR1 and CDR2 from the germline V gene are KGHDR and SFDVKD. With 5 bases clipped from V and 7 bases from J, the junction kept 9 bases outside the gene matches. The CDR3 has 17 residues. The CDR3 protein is CATSVSPRLAGGGELFF. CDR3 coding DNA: TGTGCCACCAGTGTATCCCCACGACTAGCGGGAGGCGGGGAGCTGTTTTTT.

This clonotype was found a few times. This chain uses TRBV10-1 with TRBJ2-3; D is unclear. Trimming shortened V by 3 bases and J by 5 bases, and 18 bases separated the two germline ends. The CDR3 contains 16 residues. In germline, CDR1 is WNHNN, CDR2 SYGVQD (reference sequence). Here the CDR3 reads CASSEADHDVEDTQYF. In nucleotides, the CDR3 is TGCGCCAGCAGTGAAGCCGACCACGACGTGGAAGATACGCAGTATTTT.

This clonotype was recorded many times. The CDR3 bases are TGTGCCAGCAGGAGGTCGACAAGTGAAAAACTGTTTTTT. It codes for CASRRSTSEKLFF. The chain links TRBV14 to TRBJ1-4; no definite D call. There are 13 residues in the CDR3. Looked up from germline, CDR1 is SGHDN and CDR2 is FVKESK. Trimming removed 6 bases at V and 7 bases at J, with 12 bases between.

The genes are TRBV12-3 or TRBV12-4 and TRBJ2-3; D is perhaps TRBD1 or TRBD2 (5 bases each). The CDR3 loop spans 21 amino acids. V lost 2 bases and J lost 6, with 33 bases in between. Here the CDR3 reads CASSLWGLGESGRRGEDTQYF. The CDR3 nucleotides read TGTGCCAGCAGTTTATGGGGGTTGGGGGAATCGGGCAGACGTGGCGAGGATACGCAGTATTTT.

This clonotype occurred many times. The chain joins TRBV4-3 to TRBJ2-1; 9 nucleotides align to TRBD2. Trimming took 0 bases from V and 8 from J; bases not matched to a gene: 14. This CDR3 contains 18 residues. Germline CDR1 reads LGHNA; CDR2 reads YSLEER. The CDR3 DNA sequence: TGCGCCAGCAGCCAAGATCCTCAAGGACTAGCGTTGAGCCATGAGCAGTTCTTC. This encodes CASSQDPQGLALSHEQFF.